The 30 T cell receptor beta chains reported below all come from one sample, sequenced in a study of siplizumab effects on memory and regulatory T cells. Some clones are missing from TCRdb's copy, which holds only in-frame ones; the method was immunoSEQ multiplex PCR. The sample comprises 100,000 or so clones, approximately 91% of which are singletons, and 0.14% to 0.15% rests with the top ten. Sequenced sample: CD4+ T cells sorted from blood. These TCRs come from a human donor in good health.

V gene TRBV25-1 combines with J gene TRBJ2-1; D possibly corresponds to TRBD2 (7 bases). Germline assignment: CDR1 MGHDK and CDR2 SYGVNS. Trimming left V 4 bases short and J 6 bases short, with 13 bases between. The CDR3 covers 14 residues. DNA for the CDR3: TGTGCCAGCAGTGGGGGGGGCCCCTCCAATGAGCAGTTCTTC. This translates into CASSGGGPSNEQFF.

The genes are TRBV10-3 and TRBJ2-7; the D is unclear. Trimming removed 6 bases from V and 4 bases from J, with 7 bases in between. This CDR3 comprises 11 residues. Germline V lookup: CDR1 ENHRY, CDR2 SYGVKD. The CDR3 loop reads CAIRWKYEQYF. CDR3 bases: TGTGCCATCAGATGGAAGTACGAGCAGTACTTC.

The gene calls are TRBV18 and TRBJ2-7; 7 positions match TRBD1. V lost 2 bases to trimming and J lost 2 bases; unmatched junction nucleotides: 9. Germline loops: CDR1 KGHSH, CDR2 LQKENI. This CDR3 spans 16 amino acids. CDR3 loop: CASSPGPGQLPYEQYF. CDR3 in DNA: TGTGCCAGCTCACCAGGTCCGGGACAGCTACCCTACGAGCAGTACTTC.

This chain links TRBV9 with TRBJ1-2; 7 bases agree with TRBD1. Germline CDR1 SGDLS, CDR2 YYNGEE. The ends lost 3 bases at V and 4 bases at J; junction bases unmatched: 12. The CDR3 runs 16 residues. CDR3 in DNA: TGTGCCAGCAGCGCCAACGCCGGACAGGTTTCCTATGGCTACACCTTC. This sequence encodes CASSANAGQVSYGYTF.

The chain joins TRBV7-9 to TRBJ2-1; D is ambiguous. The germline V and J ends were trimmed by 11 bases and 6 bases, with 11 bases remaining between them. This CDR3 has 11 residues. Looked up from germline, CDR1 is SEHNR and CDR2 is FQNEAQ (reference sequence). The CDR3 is CAGEMVNEQFF. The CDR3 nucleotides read TGTGCCGGGGAAATGGTCAATGAGCAGTTCTTC.

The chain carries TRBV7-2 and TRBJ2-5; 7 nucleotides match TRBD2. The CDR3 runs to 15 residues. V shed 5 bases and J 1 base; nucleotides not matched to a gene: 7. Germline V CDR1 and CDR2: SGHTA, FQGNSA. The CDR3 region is CASSPPGGGQETQYF. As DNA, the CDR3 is TGTGCCAGCAGCCCCCCTGGCGGGGGCCAAGAGACCCAGTACTTC.

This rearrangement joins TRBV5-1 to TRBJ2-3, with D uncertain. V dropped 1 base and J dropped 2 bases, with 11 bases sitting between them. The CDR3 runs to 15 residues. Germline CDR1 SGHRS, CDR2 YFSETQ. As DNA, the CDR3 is TGCGCCAGCAGCTTGCGCACAGACGACACAGATACGCAGTATTTT. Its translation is CASSLRTDDTDTQYF.

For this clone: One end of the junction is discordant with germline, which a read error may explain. CDR3 protein: CASRLGVYGYTF. For the CDR3, the DNA is TGTGCCAGCAGATTGGGGGTCTATGGCTACACCTTC. This chain links TRBV5-6 with TRBJ1-2, with D tentatively TRBD1 (5 bases). In germline, CDR1 is SGHDT, CDR2 YYEEEE. The CDR3 has 12 residues. Full variable domain (missing parts from reference TRBV5-6 and TRBJ1-2): DAGVTQSPTHLIKTRGQQVTLRCSPKSGHDTVSWYQQALGQGPQFIFQYYEEEERQRGNFPDRFSGHQFPNYSSELNVNALLLGDSALYLCASRLGVYGYTFGSGTRLTVV.

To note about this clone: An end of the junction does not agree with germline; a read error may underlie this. CDR3: CASSDGSNRPQHF. DNA of the CDR3: TGTGCCAGCAGTGACGGATCAAATCGGCCCCAGCATTTT. V gene TRBV6-1 combines with J gene TRBJ1-5, with unresolved D. CDR1 is MNHNS, CDR2 SASEGT, per germline. The CDR3 has 13 amino acids.

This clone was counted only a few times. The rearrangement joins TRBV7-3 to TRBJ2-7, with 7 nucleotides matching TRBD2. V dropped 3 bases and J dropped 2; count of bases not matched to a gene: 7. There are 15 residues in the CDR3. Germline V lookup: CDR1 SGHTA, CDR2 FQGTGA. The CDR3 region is CASSLSSGPAYEQYF. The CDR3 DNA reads TGTGCCAGCAGCTTGTCTAGCGGTCCTGCCTACGAGCAGTACTTC. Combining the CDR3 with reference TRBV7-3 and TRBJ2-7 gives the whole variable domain GAGVSQTPSNKVTEKGKYVELRCDPISGHTALYWYRQSLGQGPEFLIYFQGTGAADDSGLPNDRFFAVRPEGSVSTLKIQRTERGDSAVYLCASSLSSGPAYEQYFGPGTRLTVT.

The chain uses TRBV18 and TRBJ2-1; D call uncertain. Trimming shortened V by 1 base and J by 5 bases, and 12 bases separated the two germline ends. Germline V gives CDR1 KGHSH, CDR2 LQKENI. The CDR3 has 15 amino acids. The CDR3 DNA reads TGTGCCAGCTCACCACAGCGCCCGACCAACAATGAGCAGTTCTTC. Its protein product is CASSPQRPTNNEQFF.

CDR3 bases: TGTGCCAGCAGCTTGGGTGAGGGGCTGTACTTAAGGTACAATGAGCAGTTCTTC. Translated: CASSLGEGLYLRYNEQFF. The chain links TRBV5-6 to TRBJ2-1; either TRBD1 or TRBD2 may supply D (5 bases each). Germline V gives CDR1 SGHDT, CDR2 YYEEEE. Trimming removed 0 bases at V and 4 bases at J, with 20 bases between. This CDR3 region has 18 residues.

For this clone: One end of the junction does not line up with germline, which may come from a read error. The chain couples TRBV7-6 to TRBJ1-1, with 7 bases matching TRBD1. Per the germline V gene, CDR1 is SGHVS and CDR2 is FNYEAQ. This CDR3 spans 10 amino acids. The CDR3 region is CASSSGQTGF. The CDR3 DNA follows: TGTGCCAGCAGCTCGGGACAGACGGGATTT.

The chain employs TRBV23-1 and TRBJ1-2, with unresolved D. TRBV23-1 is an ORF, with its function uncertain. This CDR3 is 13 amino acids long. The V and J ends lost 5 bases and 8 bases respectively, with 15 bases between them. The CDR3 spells CASSNTSTSGYTF. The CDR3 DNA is TGCGCCAGCAGTAATACGTCGACCTCCGGCTACACCTTC.

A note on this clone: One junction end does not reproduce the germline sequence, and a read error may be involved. In nucleotides, the CDR3 is TGTGCCGGCAGCCCCGGGACAACCACAGATACGCAGTATTTT. As protein: CAGSPGTTTDTQYF. This chain joins TRBV5-5 and TRBJ2-3, with a weak D call TRBD1 (6 bases). Per the germline V gene, CDR1 is SGHKS and CDR2 is YYEKEE (reference sequence). The length of the CDR3 is 14 residues.

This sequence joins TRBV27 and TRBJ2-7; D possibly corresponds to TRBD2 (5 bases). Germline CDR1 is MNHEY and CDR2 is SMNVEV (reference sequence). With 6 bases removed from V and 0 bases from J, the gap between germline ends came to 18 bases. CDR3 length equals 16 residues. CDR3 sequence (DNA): TGTGCCAGCAGGCCCCCGAGTCGACTAAGCTCCTACGAGCAGTACTTC. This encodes CASRPPSRLSSYEQYF.

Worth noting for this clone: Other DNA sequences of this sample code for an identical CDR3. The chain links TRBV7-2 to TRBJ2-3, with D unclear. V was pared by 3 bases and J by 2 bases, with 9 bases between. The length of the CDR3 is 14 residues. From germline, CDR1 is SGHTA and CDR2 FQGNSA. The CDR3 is CASSLDGPTDTQYF. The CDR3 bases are TGTGCCAGCAGCTTGGACGGACCCACAGATACGCAGTATTTT.

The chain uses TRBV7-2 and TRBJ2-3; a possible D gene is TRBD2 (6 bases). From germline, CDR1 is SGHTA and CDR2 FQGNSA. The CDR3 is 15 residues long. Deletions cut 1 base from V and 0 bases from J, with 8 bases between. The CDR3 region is CASSLGGLSTDTQYF. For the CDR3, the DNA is TGTGCCAGCAGCTTAGGGGGACTTAGCACAGATACGCAGTATTTT.

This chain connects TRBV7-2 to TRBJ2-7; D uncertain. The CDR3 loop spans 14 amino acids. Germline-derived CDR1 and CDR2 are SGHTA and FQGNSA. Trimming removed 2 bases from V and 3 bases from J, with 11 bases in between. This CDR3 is CASSLSVGNYEQYF. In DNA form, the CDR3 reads TGTGCCAGCAGCTTATCGGTTGGAAACTACGAGCAGTACTTC.

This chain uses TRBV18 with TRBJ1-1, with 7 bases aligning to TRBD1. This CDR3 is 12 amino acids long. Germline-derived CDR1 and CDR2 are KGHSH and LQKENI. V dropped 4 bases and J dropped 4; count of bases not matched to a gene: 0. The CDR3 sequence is CASSRQGTEAFF. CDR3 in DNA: TGTGCCAGCTCACGACAGGGCACTGAAGCTTTCTTT.

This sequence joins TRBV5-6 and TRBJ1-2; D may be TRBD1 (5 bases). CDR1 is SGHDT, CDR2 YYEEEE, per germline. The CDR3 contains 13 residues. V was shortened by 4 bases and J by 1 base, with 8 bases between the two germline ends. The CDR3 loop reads CASSPGLNYGYTF. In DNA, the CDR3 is TGTGCCAGCAGCCCGGGACTTAACTATGGCTACACCTTC.

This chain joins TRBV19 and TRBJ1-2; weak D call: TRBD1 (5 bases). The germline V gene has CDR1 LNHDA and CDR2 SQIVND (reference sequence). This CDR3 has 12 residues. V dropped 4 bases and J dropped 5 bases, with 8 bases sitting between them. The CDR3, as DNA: TGTGCCAGTAGTAGGGACTCGTATGGCTACACCTTC. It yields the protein CASSRDSYGYTF. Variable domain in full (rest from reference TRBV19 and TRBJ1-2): DGGITQSPKYLFRKEGQNVTLSCEQNLNHDAMYWYRQDPGQGLRLIYYSQIVNDFQKGDIAEGYSVSREKKESFPLTVTSAQKNPTAFYLCASSRDSYGYTFGSGTRLTVV.

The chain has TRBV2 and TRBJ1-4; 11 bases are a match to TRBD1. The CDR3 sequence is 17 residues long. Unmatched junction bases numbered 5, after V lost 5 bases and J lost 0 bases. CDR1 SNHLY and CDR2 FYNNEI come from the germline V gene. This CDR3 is CASSKGQGASTNEKLFF. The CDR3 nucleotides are TGTGCCAGCAGTAAAGGACAGGGGGCGTCAACTAATGAAAAACTGTTTTTT. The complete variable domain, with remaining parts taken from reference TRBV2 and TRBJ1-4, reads EPEVTQTPSHQVTQMGQEVILRCVPISNHLYFYWYRQILGQKVEFLVSFYNNEISEKSEIFDDQFSVERPDGSNFTLKIRSTKLEDSAMYFCASSKGQGASTNEKLFFGSGTQLSVL.

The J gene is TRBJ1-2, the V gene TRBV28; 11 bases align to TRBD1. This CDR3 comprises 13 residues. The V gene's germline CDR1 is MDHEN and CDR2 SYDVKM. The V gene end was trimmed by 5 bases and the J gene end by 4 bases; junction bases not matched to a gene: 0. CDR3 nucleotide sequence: TGTGCCAGCAGTGGGACAGGGGGCTATGGCTACACCTTC. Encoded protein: CASSGTGGYGYTF.

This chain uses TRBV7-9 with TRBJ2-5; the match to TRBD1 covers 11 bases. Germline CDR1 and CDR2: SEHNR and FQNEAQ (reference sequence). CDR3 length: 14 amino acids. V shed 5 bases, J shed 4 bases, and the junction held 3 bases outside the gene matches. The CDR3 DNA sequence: TGTGCCAGCAGCAAAGGACAGGGGGCAGAGACCCAGTACTTC. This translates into CASSKGQGAETQYF.

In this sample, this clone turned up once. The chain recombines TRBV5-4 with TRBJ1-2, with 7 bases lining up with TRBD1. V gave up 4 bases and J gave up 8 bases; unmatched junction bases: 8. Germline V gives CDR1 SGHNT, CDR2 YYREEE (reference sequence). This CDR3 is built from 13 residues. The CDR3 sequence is CASSLGRGPGYTF. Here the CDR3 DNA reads TGTGCCAGCAGCCTCGGGAGGGGGCCGGGCTACACCTTC.

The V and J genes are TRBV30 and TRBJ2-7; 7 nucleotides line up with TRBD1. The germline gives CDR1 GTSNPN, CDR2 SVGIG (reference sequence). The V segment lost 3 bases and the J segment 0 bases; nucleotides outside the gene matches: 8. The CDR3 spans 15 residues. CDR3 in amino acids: CAWRKPGQYSYEQYF. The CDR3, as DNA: TGTGCCTGGAGGAAGCCGGGACAGTACTCCTACGAGCAGTACTTC.

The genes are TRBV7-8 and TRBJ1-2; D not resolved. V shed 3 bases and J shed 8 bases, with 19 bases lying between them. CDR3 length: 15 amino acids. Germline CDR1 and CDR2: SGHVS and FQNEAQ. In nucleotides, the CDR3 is TGTGCCAGCAGCTTTTTCTTGGGCAGTCGACGGGGCTACACCTTC. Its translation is CASSFFLGSRRGYTF.

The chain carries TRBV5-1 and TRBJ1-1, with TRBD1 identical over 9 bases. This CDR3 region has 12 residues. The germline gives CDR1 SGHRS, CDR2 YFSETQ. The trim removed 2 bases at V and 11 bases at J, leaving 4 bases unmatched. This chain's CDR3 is CASSFDRGSAFF. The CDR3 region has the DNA TGCGCCAGCAGCTTTGACAGGGGGTCGGCTTTCTTT.

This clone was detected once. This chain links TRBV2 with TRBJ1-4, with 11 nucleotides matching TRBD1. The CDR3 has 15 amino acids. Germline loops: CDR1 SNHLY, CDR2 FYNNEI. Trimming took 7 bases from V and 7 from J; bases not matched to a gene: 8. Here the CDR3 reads CASKGQGVRGEKLFF. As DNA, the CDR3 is TGTGCCAGCAAGGGACAGGGGGTAAGGGGTGAAAAACTGTTTTTT.